The TCR beta chain under discussion was sequenced for a study of molecular identifiers for immune sequencing clone quantification (dated by TCRdb to about 2018). Concerning the study at large: For a replicate experiment, the RNA from either approximately 20,000 or 100,000 naive CD8 T cells was divided into five aliquots, and four of those aliquots went on to sequencing. This methods study used CD8 T cells to benchmark TCR RNA copy counting and molecular-identifier clustering-based TCR repertoire sequencing (MIDCIRS). Results the study describes overall, beyond this receptor: Highly expanded clone sizes could be underestimated because identical TCR molecules may share a barcode. Modeling gave 3 to 3.5 recovered TCR RNA copies per cell versus around 10 by digital PCR, implying 25% to 30% capture efficiency. When barcode sub-clustering was left out, chimeric consensus sequences inflated TCR diversity, with chimeras reaching as high as 47%. Spiked-in Jurkat TCR RNA equal to a single cell's worth was reported to be detectable even within one million naive CD8 T cells. Naive libraries contained spiked-in Jurkat TCR RNA (approximately ten copies' worth), which is not part of the donor repertoire. Clones above 20 RNA copies held over 98% of molecules in CMV-specific effector cells but under 1% in naive cells.

This clonotype was seen only a few times. There is no known antigen for this receptor. No base qualities exist here, and no much larger clone lies one base off it. Libraries of naive CD8 T cells were built from anywhere between about 20,000 and 1,000,000 sorted cells, with 10%, 30% or 50% of the purified RNA used. On a BD FACSAria II, naive CD8 T cells were FACS-sorted as CD8+CD4-CCR7+CD45RA+ and collected into RLT Plus buffer. Detection sensitivity was tested by spiking Jurkat RNA equal to roughly ten TCR copies' worth into samples containing 20,000-1,000,000 naive CD8 T cells. Enrichment of CD8 T cells was performed with RosetteSep CD8+ T Cell Enrichment Cocktail and Ficoll-Paque, after which ACK red cell lysis was carried out. The CDR3 runs 15 residues from the cysteine to the phenylalanine. Only CDR3 DNA remains: 45 bases, in frame from the first base. CDR1 and CDR2, per the germline V gene, are MNHEY and SVGAGI. V sheds 0 bases and J sheds 3 bases, leaving 10 bases between their ends.

Receptors were amplified or captured by PCR. Sequencing took place on a NextSeq 500. Bulk TCR libraries were prepared as previously described, using TCR primers listed in Table S5. Purification of total RNA was performed with the Qiagen AllPrep DNA/RNA kit. Before analysis, reads from multiple sequencing runs of the same library were pooled. The authors' pipeline ran thus. Reads were retained only if the reads had an exact TCR constant sequence, and the retained reads were trimmed to 150 nt and grouped according to their 12-nt molecular barcodes. Reads within each barcode group were sub-clustered using a 15% Levenshtein threshold, and quality-weighted consensus sequences were constructed for each RNA molecule. Non-functional sequences were discarded, and so were lower-count sequences lying one edit away from another sequence. On the basis of fitting two negative binomial distributions, barcode sub-clusters with fewer than 20% of the maximum read count were discarded. TCRdb's own reprocessing of the public reads used fastp at Q25 and MiXCR and kept productive beta chains. Every CDR3 protein is listed once, alongside the most common genes and DNA of its rows. The V and J calls come from TCRdb's annotation, not from the publication. The sample table lists hundreds of thousands of distinct CDR3 sequences, 25% of them with a count of one. The ten largest make up 0.78% of the sample.

Sequencing used naive CD8+ T cells from blood, with Jurkat cell RNA spiked in. The cell subset or site label, as the study defines it: FACS-sorted CD8+CD4-CCR7+CD45RA+ naive T cells. This sequence uses TRBV6-5 and TRBJ2-3; TRBD2 is a weak D gene call, 6 bases matching. The receptor was derived from a human donor in good health. Some libraries in this study had Jurkat cell RNA spiked in. Here is the DNA: TGTGCCAGCAGTTACTCACTAGCTTTGACAGATACGCAGTATTTT. This codes for CASSYSLALTDTQYF.